This T cell receptor beta chain was observed in a study of T-cell memory formation after mild COVID-19. Study summary: TCR clusters largely stayed donor specific. Study-wide results and limits: For contracting clones, CD4+ ones sat mainly in CM and EM, CD8+ in EMRA. Some responding clones appeared in pre-infection memory, suggesting cross-reactive memory joined. Clones contracting over day 15 to 85 were CD4/CD8 balanced, with later expanders leaning CD4+.

This clonotype was found a few times. Antigen: not known. Trimming shortened V by 1 base and J by 3 bases, and 6 bases separated the two germline ends. Looked up from germline, CDR1 is SGHTA and CDR2 is FQGNSA. The CDR3 is 13 amino acids. TCRdb independently ran MiXCR on the 5' RACE reads; one entry per CDR3 protein. The repertoire holds 350,000 or so distinct CDR3 sequences, with roughly 20% as singletons. The source of this sequence is an adult woman who had mild COVID-19 (a few samples of this study predate the infection). Cell type and time point are not known. The sequencing sample was made of PBMCs or a T cell subset sorted from them (not recorded which). The chain combines TRBV7-2 with TRBJ2-5, with a weak D call TRBD2 (6 bases). The CDR3 protein is CASSLGTKETQYF. The DNA of the CDR3 is TGTGCCAGCAGCTTAGGGACTAAAGAGACCCAGTACTTC.